The clone carrying this T cell receptor (beta chain) has just a few counts. As handled by the study authors: Researchers report that nucleated cell counts were estimated from reference gene primer amplification. Generated by immunoSEQ multiplex PCR, the TCRdb table keeps only in-frame clones and is missing some. The DNA was the basis for D and trimming; V, J and clone size are from that table. Of approximately 160,000 clones listed, about 86% are singletons. The data derive from a study of blood T cell repertoires in COVID-19. Looking at the study overall: The United States, Italy and Spain supplied acute and convalescent COVID-19 samples. PBMCs, B-cell-depleted T cells, or T cells provided the cDNA or gDNA that made up the material.

This clonotype was sampled from a man between 45 and 60 years old with active or convalescent COVID-19. Sequenced sample: peripheral blood.

CDR3 residues: CASSFRQTETQYF. The CDR3 nucleotides are TGTGCCAGCAGCTTCAGACAGACTGAGACCCAGTACTTC. This chain links TRBV5-4 with TRBJ2-5; D is perhaps TRBD1 (5 bases). V lost 2 bases and J lost 5, with 10 bases in between. Germline V CDR1 and CDR2: SGHNT, YYREEE (reference sequence). This CDR3 is 13 amino acids long. Full variable domain (outside the CDR3, taken from reference TRBV5-4 and TRBJ2-5): ETGVTQSPTHLIKTRGQQVTLRCSSQSGHNTVSWYQQALGQGPQFIFQYYREEENGRGNFPPRFSGLQFPNYSSELNVNALELDDSALYLCASSFRQTETQYFGPGTRLLVL.